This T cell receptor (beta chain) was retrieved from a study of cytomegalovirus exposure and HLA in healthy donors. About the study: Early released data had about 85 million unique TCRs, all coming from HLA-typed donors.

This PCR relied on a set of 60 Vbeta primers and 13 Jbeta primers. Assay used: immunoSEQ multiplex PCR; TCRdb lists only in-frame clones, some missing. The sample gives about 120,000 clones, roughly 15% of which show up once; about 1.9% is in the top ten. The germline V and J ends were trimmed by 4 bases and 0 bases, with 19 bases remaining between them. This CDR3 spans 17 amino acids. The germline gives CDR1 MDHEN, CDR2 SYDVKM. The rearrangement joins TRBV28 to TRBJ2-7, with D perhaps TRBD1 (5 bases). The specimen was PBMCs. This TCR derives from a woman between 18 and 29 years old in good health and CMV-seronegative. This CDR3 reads CASSSSGLLKSSYEQYF. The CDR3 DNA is TGTGCCAGCAGTTCCTCAGGGTTGCTGAAGAGCTCCTACGAGCAGTACTTC.